This T cell receptor beta chain was obtained from a study of OX40 agonist ivuxolimab in advanced cancers. Background on the study: Clinicians treated patients with ivuxolimab, an agonistic anti-OX40 (CD134) antibody. Among those enrolled, mean age was about 60 years (range about 20 to 79) and about 79% were male.

Clones were read by immunoSEQ multiplex PCR, and TCRdb kept only the in-frame ones, dropping some. Here the sample spans nearly 25,000 clones, roughly 93% being singletons. This clone was detected once. Patients who had autoimmune disease history or got systemic immunosuppression were left out. This CDR3 has 15 amino acids. V lost 2 bases and J 7 bases, leaving 12 bases between the germline ends. Looked up from germline, CDR1 is WSHSY and CDR2 is SAAADI. Source: CD4+ or CD8+ T cells sorted from blood, taken in a trial of the OX40 agonist ivuxolimab. J is TRBJ1-6 and V is TRBV10-2; no clear D gene. The clonotype originates from an adult with an advanced solid tumor such as melanoma, head and neck, liver or kidney cancer. The chain's CDR3 is CASSEGRGRNSPLHF. The CDR3 region has the DNA TGCGCCAGCAGTGAGGGCCGCGGGAGGAATTCACCCCTCCACTTT.